A single sample gave rise to the 10 T cell receptor beta chains below, sequenced in a study of identical twins. One entry per CDR3 protein results from TCRdb running MiXCR on the 5' RACE reads. The data show about 200,000 distinct CDR3 sequences, about 7.5% seen once. This sample was shared with a second study, whose subject was yellow fever vaccine responses in identical twins.

The specimen was memory (CD45RO+) T cells sorted from blood. Receptor source: a woman between 18 and 29 years old in good health.

This clonotype was counted between two and nine times. The rearrangement uses TRBV7-6 and TRBJ2-1, with 8 nucleotides matching TRBD1. V gave up 1 base and J gave up 7 bases; unmatched junction bases: 6. Germline CDR1 and CDR2: SGHVS and FNYEAQ. The CDR3 spans 15 residues. CDR3 sequence reads: CASSLEAGGVNEQFF. The DNA for the CDR3 is TGTGCCAGCAGCTTAGAGGCAGGGGGCGTAAATGAGCAGTTCTTC.

This clonotype came up many times. This rearrangement joins TRBV27 to TRBJ1-2; TRBD1 matches at 9 bases. With V trimmed by 2 bases and J by 3 bases, 1 base remained unmatched. Per germline, CDR1 MNHEY and CDR2 SMNVEV (reference sequence). CDR3 length: 14 residues. This CDR3 is CASSLRDRDYGYTF. DNA of the CDR3: TGTGCCAGCAGTTTACGGGACAGGGACTATGGCTACACCTTC.

This clonotype has a handful of counts. The chain employs TRBV4-3 and TRBJ2-1, with 8 bases identical to TRBD2. Germline V gene lookup returns CDR1 LGHNA and CDR2 YSLEER. The CDR3 sequence is 16 residues long. V shed 3 bases and J 5 bases; nucleotides not matched to a gene: 9. Written as DNA, the CDR3 is TGCGCCAGCAGCCAGGGGGTAGCGGGAAGCCACAATGAGCAGTTCTTC. It codes for CASSQGVAGSHNEQFF.

A few counts support this clonotype. The J gene is TRBJ1-3, the V gene TRBV3-1; 7 nucleotides agree with TRBD1. Germline V lookup: CDR1 LGHDT, CDR2 YNNKEL (reference sequence). The V and J ends lost 7 bases and 1 base, in that order; junction bases with no gene match: 4. The CDR3 is 14 residues long. DNA of the CDR3: TGTGCCAGCAACAACAGGGGATCTGGAAACACCATATATTTT. It yields the protein CASNNRGSGNTIYF.

This clonotype has only a few counts. This chain connects TRBV20-1 to TRBJ2-1; 12 bases agree with TRBD2. Germline-derived CDR1 and CDR2 are DFQATT and SNEGSKA (reference sequence). With 1 base clipped from V and 13 bases from J, the junction kept 8 bases outside the gene matches. This CDR3 spans 14 amino acids. CDR3 sequence: CSARVASGGVQQFF. The CDR3 bases are TGCAGTGCTAGAGTCGCTAGCGGGGGGGTTCAACAGTTCTTC.

This clonotype was seen only a few times. The chain is built from TRBV30 and TRBJ2-4; possible D gene TRBD1, 6 bases. CDR3 length: 14 amino acids. From germline, CDR1 is GTSNPN and CDR2 SVGIG (reference sequence). V shed 3 bases and J shed 0 bases, with 9 bases lying between them. CDR3 loop: CAWSPDRAKNIQYF. Written as DNA, the CDR3 is TGTGCCTGGAGCCCGGACAGAGCCAAAAACATTCAGTACTTC. The entire variable domain, with the rest obtained from reference TRBV30 and TRBJ2-4, is as follows: SQTIHQWPATLVQPVGSPLSLECTVEGTSNPNLYWYRQAAGRGLQLLFYSVGIGQISSEVPQNLSASRPQDRQFILSSKKLLLSDSGFYLCAWSPDRAKNIQYFGAGTRLSVL.

This clonotype showed up many times. This chain joins TRBV7-2 and TRBJ2-7, with TRBD1 identical over 8 bases. The V gene end was trimmed by 4 bases and the J gene end by 4 bases; junction bases not matched to a gene: 6. This CDR3 spans 14 amino acids. Germline CDR1 SGHTA, CDR2 FQGNSA. In DNA form, the CDR3 reads TGTGCCAGCAGCTCTTGGGACAGGCGGTACGAGCAGTACTTC. It is translated as CASSSWDRRYEQYF.

V and J are TRBV6-2 or TRBV6-3 and TRBJ2-7; no firm D call. V was pared by 7 bases and J by 5 bases, with 15 bases between. CDR1 is MNHEY and CDR2 is SVGEGT in the germline V gene. The CDR3 is 13 amino acids. CDR3 amino acids: CASNLGITNEQYF. The CDR3 DNA reads TGTGCCAGCAACCTTGGGATCACGAACGAGCAGTACTTC.

This clonotype was counted ten times or more. The CDR3: CASSTWTVAKNIQYF. Here the CDR3 DNA reads TGTGCCAGCAGTACCTGGACAGTAGCCAAAAACATTCAGTACTTC. The V gene is TRBV28, the J gene TRBJ2-4; D is perhaps TRBD1 (6 bases). The CDR3 runs 15 residues. The germline CDR1 and CDR2 sequences are MDHEN and SYDVKM. V shed 5 bases and J shed 0 bases, with 11 bases lying between them.

The rearrangement links TRBV5-1 to TRBJ2-5; 9 positions match TRBD2. Trimming took 2 bases from V and 1 from J; bases not matched to a gene: 6. This CDR3 has 16 amino acids. Per germline, CDR1 SGHRS and CDR2 YFSETQ. CDR3 in DNA: TGCGCCAGCAGCTTTTTCGGTAGCGGGGGCCAAGAGACCCAGTACTTC. It encodes CASSFFGSGGQETQYF.